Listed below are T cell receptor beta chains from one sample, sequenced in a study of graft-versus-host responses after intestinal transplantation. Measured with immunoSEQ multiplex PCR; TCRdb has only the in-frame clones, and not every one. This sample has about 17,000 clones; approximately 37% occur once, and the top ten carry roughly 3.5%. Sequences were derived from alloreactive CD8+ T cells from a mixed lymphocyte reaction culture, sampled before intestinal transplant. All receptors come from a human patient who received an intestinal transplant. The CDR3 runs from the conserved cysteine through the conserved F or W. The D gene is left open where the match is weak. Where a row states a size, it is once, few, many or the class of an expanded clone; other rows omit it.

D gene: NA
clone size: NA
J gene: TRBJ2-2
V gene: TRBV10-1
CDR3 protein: CASSGDSSEYTGELFF
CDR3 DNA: TGCGCCAGCAGTGGTGATAGCTCCGAATACACCGGGGAGCTGTTTTTT

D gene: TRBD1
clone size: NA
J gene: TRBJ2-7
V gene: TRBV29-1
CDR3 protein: CSVVWTGGLEQYF
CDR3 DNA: TGCAGCGTTGTATGGACAGGGGGCCTCGAGCAGTACTTC

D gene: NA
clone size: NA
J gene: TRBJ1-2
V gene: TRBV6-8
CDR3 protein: CASSKWSYTF
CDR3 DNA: TGTGCCAGCAGTAAATGGAGCTACACCTTC

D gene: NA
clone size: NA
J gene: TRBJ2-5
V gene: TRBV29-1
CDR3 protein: CSVELREETQYF
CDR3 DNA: TGCAGCGTTGAACTCAGGGAAGAGACCCAGTACTTC

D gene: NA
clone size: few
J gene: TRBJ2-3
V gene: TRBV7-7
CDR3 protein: CASSFRDGPTDTQYF
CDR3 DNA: TGTGCCAGCAGCTTCCGGGACGGACCCACAGATACGCAGTATTTT

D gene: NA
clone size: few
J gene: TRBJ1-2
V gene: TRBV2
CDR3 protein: CASILAPRGYTF
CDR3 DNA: NA

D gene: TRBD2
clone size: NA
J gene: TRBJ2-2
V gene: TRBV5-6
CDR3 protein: CASSPTSGSHTGELFF
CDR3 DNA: TGTGCCAGCAGCCCGACTAGCGGGAGTCACACCGGGGAGCTGTTTTTT

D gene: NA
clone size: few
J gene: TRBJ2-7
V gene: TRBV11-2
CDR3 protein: CASSLGAFSYEQYF
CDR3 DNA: TGTGCCAGCAGCTTAGGGGCTTTCTCCTACGAGCAGTACTTC

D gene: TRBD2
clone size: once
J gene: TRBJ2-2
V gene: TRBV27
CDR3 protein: CASSLWGGSWTGELFF
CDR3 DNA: TGTGCCAGCAGTTTATGGGGGGGGTCGTGGACCGGGGAGCTGTTTTTT

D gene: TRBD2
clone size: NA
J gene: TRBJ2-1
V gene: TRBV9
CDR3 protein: CASSVGYGTSPHSSYNEQFF
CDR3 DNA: TGTGCCAGCAGCGTAGGGTATGGGACTAGCCCTCACAGCTCCTACAATGAGCAGTTCTTC

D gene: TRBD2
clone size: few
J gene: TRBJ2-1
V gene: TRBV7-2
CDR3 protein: CASSLAWALGLAGSGPSNEQFF
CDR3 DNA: TGTGCCAGCAGCTTAGCGTGGGCGCTCGGACTAGCGGGATCCGGGCCCTCCAATGAGCAGTTCTTC

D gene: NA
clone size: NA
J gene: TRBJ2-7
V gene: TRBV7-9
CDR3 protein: CASSLVGNYEQYF
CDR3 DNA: TGTGCCAGCAGCTTAGTGGGTAACTACGAGCAGTACTTC

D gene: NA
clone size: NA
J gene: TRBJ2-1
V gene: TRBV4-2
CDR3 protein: CASSQDLSGSSGNEQFF
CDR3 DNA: TGTGCCAGCAGCCAAGATCTTTCCGGGAGTTCAGGCAATGAGCAGTTCTTC

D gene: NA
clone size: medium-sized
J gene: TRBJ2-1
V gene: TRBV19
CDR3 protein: CASSMGGSSYNEQFF
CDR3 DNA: TGTGCCAGTAGTATGGGCGGCAGCTCCTACAATGAGCAGTTCTTC

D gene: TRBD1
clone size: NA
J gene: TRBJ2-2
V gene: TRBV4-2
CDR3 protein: CASSLGQGAGELFF
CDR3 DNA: TGTGCCAGCAGCCTTGGACAGGGGGCCGGGGAGCTGTTTTTT

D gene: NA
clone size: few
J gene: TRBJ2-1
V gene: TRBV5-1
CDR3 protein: CASSLGKIFPYNEQFF
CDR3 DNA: TGCGCCAGCAGCTTGGGCAAAATATTTCCCTACAATGAGCAGTTCTTC

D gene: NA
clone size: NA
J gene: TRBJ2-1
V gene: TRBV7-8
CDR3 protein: CASSLKGEQVANEQFF
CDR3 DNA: TGTGCCAGCAGCTTAAAGGGGGAGCAGGTTGCCAATGAGCAGTTCTTC

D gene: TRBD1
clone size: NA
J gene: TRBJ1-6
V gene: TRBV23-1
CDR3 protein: CASSQSPQGADSPLHF
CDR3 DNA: TGCGCCAGCAGTCAATCGCCCCAGGGGGCTGACTCACCCCTCCACTTT

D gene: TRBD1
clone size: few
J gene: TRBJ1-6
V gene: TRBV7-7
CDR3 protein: CASSLEYKGAKNSPLHF
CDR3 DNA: TGTGCCAGCAGCTTAGAATACAAGGGGGCGAAGAATTCACCCCTCCACTTT

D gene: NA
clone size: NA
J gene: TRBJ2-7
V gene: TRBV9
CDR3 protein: CASSVAAAGVYEQYF
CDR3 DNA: TGTGCCAGCAGCGTAGCTGCCGCTGGGGTCTACGAGCAGTACTTC

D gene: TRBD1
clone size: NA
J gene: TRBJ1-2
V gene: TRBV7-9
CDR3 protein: CASSWTGDPNYGYTF
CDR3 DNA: TGTGCCAGCAGCTGGACAGGGGACCCTAACTATGGCTACACCTTC

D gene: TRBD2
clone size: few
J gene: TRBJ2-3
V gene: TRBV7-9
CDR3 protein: CASSPLDLAGYTDTQYF
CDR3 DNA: TGTGCCAGCAGCCCCCTGGATCTAGCGGGATACACAGATACGCAGTATTTT